One T cell receptor (beta chain) is described in this entry. Its antigen is as yet unknown. Each of the donors was a healthy adult who was HIV-negative and had not had a recent acute infection or vaccination. Germline-derived CDR1 and CDR2 are SGHRS and YFSETQ. Trimming removed 9 bases from V and 2 bases from J, with 17 bases in between. The CDR3 extends over 15 amino acids. The data derive from a study of shared clonotypes between healthy human individuals. Study-wide background: The study enrolled a couple of women and a few men aged 18 to 49. Broader study findings: When naive CD4 clonotypes were compared across a few donors, about 4.9% were shared. Large sequencing depth failed to make sorted-subset sequencing complete, rarefaction showed.

Method: immunoSEQ multiplex PCR; TCRdb's copy keeps in-frame clones and lacks some. The sample shows fewer than 3 million clones, 80% to 95% of them seen only once. Source material: naive CD4+ T cells from PBMCs. Sample subset: CD45RA+ positively selected. The receptor was derived from a man between 18 and 35 years old in good health. Some clones in this sample may be carry-over from other donors' samples. This chain links TRBV5-1 with TRBJ2-2, with a weak D call TRBD1 (5 bases). The CDR3: CATHVSGPNTGELFF. The CDR3 nucleotides read TGCGCCACCCATGTGTCAGGGCCTAACACCGGGGAGCTGTTTTTT.